The present T cell receptor (beta chain) was sequenced within a study of Ad26.COV2.S vaccination and SARS-CoV-2 variants. On the study more broadly: Recipients of Ad26.COV2.S got it intramuscularly, once or twice 56 days apart. Study-wide points: Considerable breadth of spike-specific CD8+ and CD4+ T cell responses has reportedly been documented following vaccination. Vaccinees showed greater spike-specific TCR breadth than placebo recipients.

The treatment is: 15 to 20 received Ad26.COV2.S at low or high dose, single or two shots; roughly 5 received placebo; per-sample allocation not given. At day 63 after the first vaccine or placebo injection, samples were drawn. An Ad26 vector carrying the Wuhan-strain SARS-CoV-2 spike served as the vaccine. This CDR3 comprises 13 residues. V was clipped by 3 bases and J by 6 bases, with 8 bases between them. Germline assignment: CDR1 MNHEY and CDR2 SMNVEV (reference sequence). Assay used: immunoSEQ multiplex PCR; TCRdb lists only in-frame clones, some missing. The sample shows about 350,000 clones, about 85% of them seen only once. Comments on this clone: The antigen is unknown. Other DNA sequences in this sample translate to the same CDR3.

The J gene is TRBJ2-2, the V gene TRBV27; possibly TRBD1 for D (5 bases). This TCR was sampled from a person aged 18 to 59 who received the Ad26.COV2.S COVID-19 vaccine or a placebo. Specimen: peripheral blood, collected in a trial of Ad26.COV2.S vaccine versus placebo. CDR3 DNA sequence: TGTGCCAGCAGTTTTTTGGGGCCCGGGGAGCTGTTTTTT. It codes for CASSFLGPGELFF.